The clone carrying this TCR beta chain was found many times. Its antigen is not known. Using its own MiXCR run on the 5' RACE reads, TCRdb lists one record per CDR3 protein. In the table there are a few hundred thousand distinct CDR3 sequences, approximately 3% of which are singletons. The ends lost 1 base at V and 5 bases at J; junction bases unmatched: 8. CDR1 and CDR2 from the germline V gene are LGHNA and YSLEER. The CDR3 totals 16 residues. This specimen comes from a study of T cells after yellow fever vaccination. The study's findings and limits: Reappearing after the booster were most of the clones from primary vaccination (roughly 95% CD4, 85% to 90% CD8).

The gene calls are TRBV4-3 and TRBJ2-3; 8 nucleotides agree with TRBD2. This sample comprised CD4+ T cells sorted from PBMCs, obtained 10 days after the yellow fever booster vaccination. The sequence was obtained from a man between 18 and 35 years old who received the YFV17D yellow fever vaccine. In DNA form, the CDR3 reads TGCGCCAGCAGCCAAGCCGGGGGGGCGGTTGGAGATACGCAGTATTTT. Encoded protein: CASSQAGGAVGDTQYF.